This T cell receptor beta chain was captured in a study of shared clonotypes between healthy human individuals (dated by TCRdb to about 2020). Notes on the research overall: Two women and a few men aged 18 to 49 years were included in the cohort. Per donor, three plates each were used for CD4 naive and CD4 memory, two for CD8 naive, and one for CD8 memory. To increase sequencing depth and limit assay-specific biases, TCR repertoire library preparation and sequencing were carried out by different laboratories using diverse techniques. Each donor's leukapheresis produced roughly between roughly 0.85 and 10 billion PBMCs. To estimate repertoire size and how much clonotype sharing occurs between individuals, the study deeply sequenced the blood TCR repertoires of 5 or 6 healthy adults.

Healthy HIV-negative adults with no recently reported acute infections or vaccinations were included as donors. Only Caucasian adults living in Nashville, Tennessee, USA were represented among the donors. CD4+ T cells were enriched by magnetic negative selection, after which naive cells were positively selected on CD45RA and the negative fraction was taken as the memory subset. Blood was collected by leukapheresis, and PBMCs were isolated by Ficoll-Histopaque density gradient centrifugation and then cryopreserved in liquid nitrogen vapor phase. Analytical flow cytometry was used to check the purity and quantity of each magnetically sorted T cell population. Each sorted fraction had its genomic DNA isolated and then quantified by UV absorbance on a Nanodrop 2000c. CDR1 is given as SGHRS and CDR2 as YFSETQ, both from the germline V gene. From cysteine to phenylalanine, the CDR3 is 19 amino acids long. The CDR3 DNA has 57 bases and is translated from base 1. V lost 0 bases and J lost 0 bases, and the count of bases not matched to a germline gene is 9.

Using the deep immunoSEQ assay, multiplex PCR amplified TCR CDR3 regions from genomic DNA. For each cell subset, the extracted genomic DNA was distributed evenly across all wells of several immunoSEQ 96-well plates, and each plate served as one replicate. For sorted subsets, around 200 ng genomic DNA, equal to tens of thousands of T cell genomes, was loaded into each replicate PCR. Purified libraries were measured with a Qubit 3.0 fluorometer, size-checked on a Bioanalyzer 2100, and measured again with the KAPA Library Quantification kit. Each immunoSEQ 96-well plate was sequenced on its own single-read 150-cycle Illumina NextSeq 550 flow cell. Concerning the study's data processing: Because only junctional sequences without quality scores were contained in the immunoSEQ output, filtering matching that applied to full-length reads could not be performed. To assign V/J genes and CDR3, sequences were annotated using PyIR, a Python wrapper for IgBLAST v1.9, with IMGT germline references. Reads were filtered out if the reads had weak V/J assignments (E-value above 1e-6), no CDR3, stop codons, out-of-frame junctions, or ambiguous translated residues. V3J clonotypes were defined as sequences sharing the same inferred V gene, J gene, and CDR3 amino acid sequence. Percentage overlap between repertoires was calculated by dividing the number of shared unique clonotypes by the size of the smaller repertoire. Richness of each repertoire was evaluated using RTK rarefaction, the Chao1 estimator, and Recon v2.1 estimates of unobserved clonotypes. For all TCRbeta clonotypes obtained by the gDNA method from a handful of donors, generation probabilities were computed with OLGA. TCRdb re-hosts the immuneACCESS table, in-frame sequences only. Its copies lack some clones; in the studies checked, an unresolved V gene accounts for under half of them, and the cause for the rest is not known. The V and J calls and clone size were taken over from that table, and D and trimming were inferred from the DNA. This sample has about 2.4 million clones in its table, and 80% to 95% of those were observed once. Of the sample, 0.35% to 0.45% is held by the ten largest clones.

Overall study outcomes, separate from this receptor: Only blood was sampled, and tissue TCR repertoires likely differ from those in blood. When several donors were compared, the shared fraction of clonotypes was 5% to 6.5% for naive CD4, about 4% for naive CD8, more than 2% for memory CD4, and 0.3% to 0.5% for memory CD8. Incomplete sequencing was indicated by rarefaction of sorted-subset datasets, despite the large sequencing depth. The genetic and exposure-history diversity represented was limited by the small number of donors. Higher generation probabilities were observed for clonotypes shared by all four sorted-subset donors than for non-shared clonotypes. Estimated clonotype richness was generally larger for naive than for memory subsets. Pairwise subsampling indicated that sequencing depth was expected to affect the degree of clonotype sharing among donors.

A note on this clone: It lacks a known antigen. Base quality data are lacking; no much larger clone is found one base away.

The chain employs TRBV5-1 and TRBJ2-1; TRBD2 lines up with 10 middle nucleotides. The specimen sequenced was naive CD4+ T cells from PBMCs. According to the study, the label for this sample's cell subset or site signals: CD45RA+ positively selected. The receptor was derived from a man between 18 and 29 years old in good health. Some clones in this sample may be carry-over from other donors' samples. The CDR3 sequence is CASSLALGLASSSYNEQFF. Read as DNA, the sequence is TGCGCCAGCAGCTTGGCCTTGGGACTAGCGTCCTCCTCCTACAATGAGCAGTTCTTC.